Here is one TCR beta chain with its context. What it binds is unknown. At least 3 on the Clinical Activity Score was recorded for ophthalmopathy patients, who also had NOSPECS grade at least 4 and duration under 3 months. Those patients with uncontrolled infection, other autoimmune disease, pregnancy or lactation were excluded. The authors obtained PBMCs from roughly 10 ml of fresh peripheral blood. This CDR3 is 16 amino acids long. Germline lookup yields CDR1 SGHVS and CDR2 FNYEAQ. With 0 bases removed from V and 4 bases from J, the gap between germline ends came to 13 bases. The sample comes from a study of T cells in Graves' hyperthyroidism and ophthalmopathy. Study findings and constraints: The majority of expanded thyroid clonotypes above 0.001 also appeared in blood.

RNA transcripts were the template for amplifying TCR beta CDR3 regions. The HTBI primer set served for first-round RT-PCR of the TCR CDR3. From the multiplex PCR reads, TCRdb called clonotypes with MiXCR, one entry per CDR3 protein. The sample has around 240,000 distinct CDR3 sequences, about 16% seen once. What was sequenced was blood. The rearrangement links TRBV7-6 to TRBJ2-1; D is unresolved. The source is a woman between 18 and 30 years old with Graves' ophthalmopathy. The chain's CDR3 is CASSLASSVGYNEQFF. Here the CDR3 DNA reads TGTGCCAGCAGCTTAGCGAGCAGCGTGGGGTACAATGAGCAGTTCTTC.